A single sample is the source of the 2 T cell receptor beta chains below, sequenced in a study of T cells after posttransplantation cyclophosphamide. Produced via immunoSEQ multiplex PCR; TCRdb's table is partial and in-frame only. This table has approximately 19,000 clones, around 87% appearing once. Methotrexate plus calcineurin inhibitor accompanied controls' myeloablative marrow transplants; sampling was 1 year later. The starting material was PBMCs, obtained around 370 days after allogeneic stem cell transplant with calcineurin inhibitor and methotrexate. These receptors originate from a female patient under 45 who received an allogeneic stem cell transplant from an unrelated donor, was CMV-positive, and had acute and chronic GVHD. Part of the T cells may come from the graft donor.

The V and J genes are TRBV18 and TRBJ2-4; 7 bases agree with TRBD1. Germline trimming cut 6 bases from V and 14 bases from J; bases unmatched to any gene: 10. There are 12 residues in the CDR3. Germline values: CDR1 KGHSH, CDR2 LQKENI. The CDR3 DNA is TGTGCCAGCTCGCAAAACACCGGGACAGAGTACTTC. Translation: CASSQNTGTEYF.

In nucleotides, the CDR3 is TGTGCCAGCAGCCCCTCGGACAGGGTCTACGAGCAGTACTTC. Translated, it gives CASSPSDRVYEQYF. The rearrangement uses TRBV7-9 and TRBJ2-7, with 8 nucleotides matching TRBD1. J gave up 3 bases and V 5 bases, and 6 bases lay outside the gene matches. Germline CDR1 and CDR2: SEHNR and FQNEAQ (reference sequence). This CDR3 has 14 residues.